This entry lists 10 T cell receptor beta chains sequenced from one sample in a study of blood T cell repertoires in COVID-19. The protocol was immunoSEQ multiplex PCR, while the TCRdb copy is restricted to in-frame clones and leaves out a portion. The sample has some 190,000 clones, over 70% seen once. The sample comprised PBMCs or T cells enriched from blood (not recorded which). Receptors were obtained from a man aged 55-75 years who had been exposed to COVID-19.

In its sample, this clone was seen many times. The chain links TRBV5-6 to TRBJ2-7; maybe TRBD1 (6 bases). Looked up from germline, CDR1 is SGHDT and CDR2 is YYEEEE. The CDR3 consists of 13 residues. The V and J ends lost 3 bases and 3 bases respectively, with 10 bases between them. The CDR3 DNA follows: TGTGCCAGCAGCTCTTGGGACATCTACGAGCAGTACTTC. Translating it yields CASSSWDIYEQYF.

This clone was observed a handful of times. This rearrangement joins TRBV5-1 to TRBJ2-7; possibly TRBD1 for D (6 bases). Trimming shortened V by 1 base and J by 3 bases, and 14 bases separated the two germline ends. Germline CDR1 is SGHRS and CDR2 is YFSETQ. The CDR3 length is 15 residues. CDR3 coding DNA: TGCGCCAGCAGCTTGTCAGGGGCGATACACTACGAGCAGTACTTC. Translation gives CASSLSGAIHYEQYF.

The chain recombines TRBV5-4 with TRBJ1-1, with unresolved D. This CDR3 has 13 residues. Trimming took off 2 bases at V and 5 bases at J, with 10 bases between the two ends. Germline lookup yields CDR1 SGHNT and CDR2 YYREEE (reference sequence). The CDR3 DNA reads TGTGCCAGCAGCTTCCGGTATCGGACTGAAGCTTTCTTT. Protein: CASSFRYRTEAFF.

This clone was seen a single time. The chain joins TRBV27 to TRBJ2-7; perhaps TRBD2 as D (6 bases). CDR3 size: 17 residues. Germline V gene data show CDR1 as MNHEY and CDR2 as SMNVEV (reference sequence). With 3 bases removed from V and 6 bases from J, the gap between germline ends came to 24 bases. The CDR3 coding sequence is TGTGCCAGCAGTTTCCCTGGGTCGTGGGGGGAACGAGGCGAGCAGTACTTC. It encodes CASSFPGSWGERGEQYF.

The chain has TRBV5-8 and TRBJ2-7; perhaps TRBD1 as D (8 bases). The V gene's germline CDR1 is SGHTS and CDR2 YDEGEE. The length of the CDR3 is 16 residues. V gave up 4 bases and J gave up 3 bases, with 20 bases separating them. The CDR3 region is CASSPLGGTGFYEQYF. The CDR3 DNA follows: TGTGCCAGCAGCCCCCTGGGGGGGACAGGTTTCTACGAGCAGTACTTC.

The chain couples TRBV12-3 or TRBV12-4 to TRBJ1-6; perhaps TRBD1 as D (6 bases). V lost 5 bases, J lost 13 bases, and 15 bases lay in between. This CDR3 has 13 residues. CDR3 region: CASSPLLRGPLHF. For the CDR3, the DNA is TGTGCCAGCAGTCCCCTCCTCAGGGGTCCCCTCCACTTT.

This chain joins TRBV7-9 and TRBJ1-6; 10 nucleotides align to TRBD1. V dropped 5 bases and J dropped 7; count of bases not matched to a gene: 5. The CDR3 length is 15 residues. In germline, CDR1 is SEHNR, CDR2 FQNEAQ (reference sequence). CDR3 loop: CASSRQGAGNSPLHF. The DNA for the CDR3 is TGTGCCAGCAGCAGACAGGGGGCTGGGAATTCACCCCTCCACTTT.

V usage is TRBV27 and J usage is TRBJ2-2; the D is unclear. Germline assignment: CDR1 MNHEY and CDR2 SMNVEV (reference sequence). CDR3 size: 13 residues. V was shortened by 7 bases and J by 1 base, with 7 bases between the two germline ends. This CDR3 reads CASTAGNTGELFF. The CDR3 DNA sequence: TGTGCCAGCACGGCAGGGAACACCGGGGAGCTGTTTTTT.

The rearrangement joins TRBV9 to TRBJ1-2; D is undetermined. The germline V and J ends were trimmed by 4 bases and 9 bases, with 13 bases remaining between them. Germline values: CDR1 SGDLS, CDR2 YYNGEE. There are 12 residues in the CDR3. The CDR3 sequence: CASSPPEGSYTF. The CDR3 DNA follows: TGTGCCAGCAGCCCCCCCGAGGGAAGCTACACCTTC.

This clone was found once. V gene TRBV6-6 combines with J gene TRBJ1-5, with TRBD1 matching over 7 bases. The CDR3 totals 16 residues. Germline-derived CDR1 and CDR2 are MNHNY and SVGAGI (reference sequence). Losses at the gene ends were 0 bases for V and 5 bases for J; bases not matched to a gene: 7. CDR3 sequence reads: CASSYSNRGRHQPQHF. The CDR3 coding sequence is TGTGCCAGCAGTTACTCGAACAGGGGCCGCCATCAGCCCCAGCATTTT.